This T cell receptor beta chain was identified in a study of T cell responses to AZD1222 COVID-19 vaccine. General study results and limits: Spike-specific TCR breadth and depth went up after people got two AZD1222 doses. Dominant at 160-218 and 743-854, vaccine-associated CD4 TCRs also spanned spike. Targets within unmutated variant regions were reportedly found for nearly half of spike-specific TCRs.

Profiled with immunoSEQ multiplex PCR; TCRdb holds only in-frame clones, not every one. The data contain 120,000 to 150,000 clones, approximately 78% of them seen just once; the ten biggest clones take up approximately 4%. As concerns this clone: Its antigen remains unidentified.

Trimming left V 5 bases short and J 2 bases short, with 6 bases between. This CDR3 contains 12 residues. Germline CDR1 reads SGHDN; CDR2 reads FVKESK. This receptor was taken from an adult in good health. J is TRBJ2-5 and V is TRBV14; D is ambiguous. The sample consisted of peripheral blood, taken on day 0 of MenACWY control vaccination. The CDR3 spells CASSWGQETQYF. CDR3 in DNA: TGTGCCAGCAGCTGGGGACAAGAGACCCAGTACTTC. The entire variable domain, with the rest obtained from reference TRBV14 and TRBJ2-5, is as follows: EAGVTQFPSHSVIEKGQTVTLRCDPISGHDNLYWYRRVMGKEIKFLLHFVKESKQDESGMPNNRFLAERTGGTYSTLKVQPAELEDSGVYFCASSWGQETQYFGPGTRLLVL.